Sequencing of this T cell receptor beta chain was carried out in a study of cytomegalovirus exposure and HLA in healthy donors (dated by TCRdb to between 2016 and 2019). Study-level background: An earlier analysis of several hundred of the donors reported about 260 Gb of sequence data and 117 million unique TCR beta sequences obtained from around 180 million T cells. To decide whether each TCR beta V gene segment behaved as functional or pseudogenic, an earlier analysis of nearly 600 of the donors relied on high-throughput TCR beta sequencing. Alongside the repertoire data, information on donor age, sex, ethnicity and CMV serostatus was compiled. High-throughput TCR immunosequencing, statistical association of individual TCRs with disease status, and machine learning were combined to predict cytomegalovirus infection status. On average, roughly 250,000 unique TCR beta nucleotide sequences were sequenced per donor among 398 genotyped donors of the cohort, with about 19% of those sequences being non-productive. The aim of the study was to test whether cataloging public T cell receptors could identify signatures of past pathogen exposure. Around 320 gigabases of sequencing data and around 87 million unique TCR sequences were included in an early release covering over 600 HLA-typed donors. Rather than drawing on any new phenotypic data, the later analysis identified candidate immune exposures from TCR beta sequences and the way those sequences occurred across donors. In a later analysis, previously published TCR beta repertoires from fewer than 750 donors were re-analyzed and high-resolution HLA genotyping was added so that TCR occurrence patterns could be studied. Along with the approximately 650-subject first cohort, a separate validation cohort of more than 90 different subjects was used. The T cell repertoires of under 700 subjects were profiled by immunosequencing and related to cytomegalovirus serostatus. A later genetic analysis took genome-wide SNP genotypes for about three fifths of the 666 donors and used that subset as a discovery cohort. HLA typing included class I and class II loci at four-digit resolution. The genetic ancestry cluster associated with self-reported Caucasian donors included about four fifths of the 300 to 400 genotyped donors. Four to six DR-DQ haplotypes were handled as single units for association and clustering, since linkage in the cohort was strong. Typing coverage differed by locus: A, B, C, DRB1 and DQB1 were typed in roughly 629-640 donors, DQA1 in approximately 520, DPA1 in nearly 610, and DPB1 in 472. Every repertoire in the discovery cohort had been generated on one and the same sequencing platform.

Study-wide findings and limitations: An earlier analysis of approximately 570 of the donors showed that most TCR beta V segments appeared in productive rearrangements either about 90% or about 30% of the time, which broadly matched IMGT annotations. Because the 87-base-pair reads could not distinguish some IMGT-functional V segments, including TRBV6-2 and TRBV6-3, those segments were excluded. Because counts were too low, about 18 rarely observed V segments, including chromosome 9 orphons, were excluded from the earlier analysis of around 640 of the donors. Most TCR sequences were observed very rarely across donors, whereas some public TCRs were present in many individuals. In a later analysis, several top co-occurrence clusters were reported to appear linked to parvovirus B19, influenza, CMV and Epstein-Barr virus. In this cohort, only TCR beta chains were sequenced, and detectable features were limited by the absence of alpha or paired-chain data. The authors suggested that the approach could potentially be extended to other disease states and immunological phenotypes. A further reported finding was that TCR beta sequences accurately predicted the HLA-A and HLA-B alleles for most subjects in the first cohort. A cluster of highly shared sequence variants was judged likely to represent a technical artifact of the sequencing pipeline. For the cohort, immune exposure information was limited to CMV serostatus. In vitro tests confirmed that a few of the cytomegalovirus-associated TCR beta chains recognize cytomegalovirus antigens. Strong co-occurrence of HLA alleles, especially DR and DQ, made assigning TCR associations to individual alleles difficult. The study gave a list of some 150 TCR beta chains associated with cytomegalovirus. Most CMV-associated TCR beta chains appeared to be HLA-restricted in a later analysis, and the HLA associations seemed to be driven largely by CMV exposure. Specific HLA alleles were associated with 15,000 to 20,000 TCR beta sequences at a false discovery rate of 0.05 in a later analysis. Presence/absence analyses assumed roughly uniform sequencing depth across donors, an assumption that may not hold. HLA typing was unavailable for some donors at each locus, so association tests used only the typed subset. In a later genetic analysis, fewer N-insertions in productive TCRs were reported among donors in an Asian-associated ancestry cluster than the approximately 630-donor mean. The classifier was reported to diagnose cytomegalovirus status with high specificity and sensitivity in both the original cohort and the validation cohort. According to a later analysis, TCR association rates differed among HLA loci, with DRB1 alleles showing the most associated TCRs and HLA-C alleles showing the fewest. A later genetic analysis associated a missense DCLRE1C variant with V-gene and J-gene trimming of TCR beta chains, and an independent cohort replicated the association. Linkage disequilibrium might explain the correlated functional status among segregating V segments, but an unknown experimental factor could not be excluded. A later analysis found that HLA-associated TCR beta chains were more clonally expanded and had lower generation probabilities than equally common non-associated chains.

The cohort was made up of several hundred healthy bone marrow donors. Cohort members were all nominally healthy when sampled, although unrecorded immune exposures were likely present. The donor tested CMV seronegative and was one of the 352 seronegative cohort members. A peripheral blood sample was provided by each donor, and peripheral blood mononuclear cells were used for TCR beta sequencing. Genomic DNA was extracted from the blood cell samples with the Qiagen DNeasy Blood Extraction Kit. The germline V gene sets CDR1 to MDHEN and CDR2 to SYDVKM. Including cysteine and phenylalanine, the CDR3 has 11 amino acids. Of all the DNA, just the CDR3 is kept, 33 bases in frame from base 1. V sheds 2 bases and J sheds 11 bases, leaving 8 bases between their ends. The library came from the immunoSEQ multiplex PCR assay. For the multiplex PCR, a mixture combining 60 forward primers for TCR Vbeta segments and 13 reverse primers for TCR Jbeta segments was used. A multiplex PCR assay on genomic DNA amplified the CDR3 region of rearranged TCR beta genes. On the Illumina HiSeq System, the amplified TCR beta libraries were sequenced as 87-base-pair reads. On the study's bioinformatics: A later analysis tallied 80 million to 95 million unique TCR beta chains across the 666 repertoires, and 10 million to 11 million of those chains were shared by two or more donors. Raw reads were error-corrected and collapsed into unique sequences by a nearest-neighbor algorithm in which closely related sequences were merged to remove PCR and sequencing errors. To assign V, D and J gene segments, CDR3 sequences were aligned to IMGT reference sequences. For a sequence to be retained, at least a six-nucleotide match to both a V gene segment and a J gene segment was required. Rearrangements were classified as productive when the CDR3 lacked stop codons and remained in frame with V and J, and all other rearrangements were classified as non-productive. CDR3 was defined by IMGT convention, running from the second conserved V-encoded cysteine to the conserved J-encoded phenylalanine. In an earlier analysis of approximately 590 of the donors, sequences lacking an unambiguous match to a single V gene segment were excluded. In an earlier analysis of 587 of the donors, V segments were called functional above 56.7% productive rearrangements and were called segregating when the between-donor standard deviation exceeded 5%. A statistical classification framework was built to diagnose cytomegalovirus status from the catalog of TCR beta chain sequences. V and J gene assignment, in a later analysis, came from comparing TCR nucleotide sequences with IMGT/GENE-DB human TR gene sequences. The TCRdist pipeline was used in a later analysis to assign CDR3 sequences and most-parsimonious VDJ recombination scenarios. In a later analysis, each TCR beta chain was defined by its CDR3 amino acid sequence together with its V-gene family, and reads lacking a unique V-gene family were excluded. A later analysis removed 500 to 600 highly shared, low-generation-probability nucleotide sequences to deal with suspected cross-contamination and a sequencing artifact. In a later analysis, a clonal expansion index was calculated for each public chain from normalized within-repertoire ranks of inferred template counts. A later analysis computed generation probabilities with a VDJ recombination model fitted to out-of-frame rearrangements, and checked the results against IGoR. In a later analysis, hypergeometric tests were used to score TCR-TCR, TCR-HLA and TCR-CMV co-occurrence, with a repertoire-size bias correction applied to TCR pairs. In a later analysis, false discovery rates were estimated by permuting HLA or CMV assignments 20 times. In a later analysis, co-occurring TCRs were grouped using DBSCAN, with TCRdist sequence similarity added in when clustering inside HLA-allele-positive subsets. Repertoires with fewer than 30,000 or more than 120,000 public chains, plus five repertoires with anomalous nucleotide sharing, were excluded from co-occurrence clustering. TCRdb carries this immuneACCESS record with in-frame sequences only. Its versions omit some clonotypes, under half of them owing to an unresolved V gene in the studies checked, with the rest unexplained. From that table come the V and J calls and clone size; the DNA was used to work out D and trimming. This sample has more than 150,000 clones in its table, and 70% to 90% of those were observed once. About 2.1% of the sample rests with the top ten.

Points on this clone: Its target antigen remains unknown. There are no base qualities to consult, and no much larger clone falls within one base.

The clonotype was recovered from a woman younger than 30 in good health and CMV-seronegative. Recombination connected TRBV28 to TRBJ2-3; the best D guess is TRBD2, with 5 bases matching. Material for sequencing was PBMCs. This receptor has the CDR3 CASSLQRGQYF. The DNA is as follows: TGTGCCAGCAGTTTACAACGGGGGCAGTATTTT.